The rows below give T cell receptor beta chains drawn from one sample of a study of blood T cell repertoires in COVID-19. Method: immunoSEQ multiplex PCR; TCRdb's copy keeps in-frame clones and lacks some. The sample shows approximately 140,000 clones, around 89% of them seen only once. The specimen was peripheral blood. The source of these receptors is a man between 45 and 60 years old with active or convalescent COVID-19. Both conserved end residues are part of each CDR3. A D gene is named only where the DNA matches it firmly. The size entry is marked missing in some rows and otherwise reads once, few, many or a size class.

TRBJ1-5 once TRBV4-3 - TGCGCCAGCAGCCAAGGATGGGTGGCGGAACAGCCCCAGCATTTT CASSQGWVAEQPQHF
TRBJ2-1 - TRBV4-3 TRBD1 TGCGCCAGCAGCCAAGATTGGGGACAGGGGGTGTATGAGCAGTTCTTC CASSQDWGQGVYEQFF
TRBJ2-7 - TRBV18 TRBD2 TGTGCCAGCTCCCTCGGGACTAGCGGGGTCTACGAGCAGTACTTC CASSLGTSGVYEQYF
TRBJ2-7 - TRBV28 TRBD2 TGTGCCAGCAGTCGGACTAGCGGGATCTACGAGCAGTACTTC CASSRTSGIYEQYF
TRBJ2-7 - TRBV20-1 - TGCAGTGCTAGTTTCGGGGTCCATTCCTCCTACGAGCAGTACTTC CSASFGVHSSYEQYF
TRBJ2-1 - TRBV6-7 TRBD1 TGTGCCAGCAGTTACTTCGGGACAGTCCACAATGAGCAGTTCTTC CASSYFGTVHNEQFF
TRBJ1-5 - TRBV30 TRBD1 TGTGCCTGGAGTAATTACAGGGGACCGAACGGAGATCAGCCCCAGCATTTT CAWSNYRGPNGDQPQHF
TRBJ2-7 - TRBV15 - TGTGCCACCAGCAGAGATCAGGGCTACGAGCAGTACTTC CATSRDQGYEQYF
TRBJ1-6 - TRBV10-2 TRBD1 TGCGCCAGCAGTCCAGGGGGCCCTAATTCACCCCTCCACTTT CASSPGGPNSPLHF
TRBJ2-2 once TRBV5-1 TRBD1 TGCGCCAGCAGTCGTGGGACAGGGGGGTACACCGGGGAGCTGTTTTTT CASSRGTGGYTGELFF
TRBJ1-6 - TRBV4-2 - TGTGCCAGCAGCCAAGATATGGGCAGGGGCTACTCTCTTAATTCACCCCTCCACTTT CASSQDMGRGYSLNSPLHF
TRBJ2-7 - TRBV5-1 - TGCGCCAGCAGCTTGGGAGTTACCTCCTACGAGCAGTACTTC CASSLGVTSYEQYF
TRBJ1-1 - TRBV7-8 TRBD1 TGTGCCAGCAGCTATACAGGGGGGGACACTGAAGCTTTCTTT CASSYTGGDTEAFF
TRBJ2-7 - TRBV29-1 TRBD1 TGCAGCACAGCTACCCTCAGGGGGCATTCCGAGCAGTACTTC CSTATLRGHSEQYF
TRBJ2-1 - TRBV12-1 - TGTGCCAGCAGCTTACTAACCGGGACTAGGCTCAATGAGCAGTTCTTC CASSLLTGTRLNEQFF
TRBJ1-1 - TRBV28 - TGTGCCAGCAGCCTCGCGAGGGAGAACACTGAAGCTTTCTTT CASSLARENTEAFF
TRBJ1-6 - TRBV19 TRBD1 TGTGCCAGTAGCGCCTCCGGGACAGGCTATAATTCACCCCTCCACTTT CASSASGTGYNSPLHF
TRBJ2-3 - TRBV2 - TGTGCCAGCAGGAGGGGGACCCCCCCAGATACGCAGTATTTT CASRRGTPPDTQYF
TRBJ1-5 - TRBV11-2 TRBD1 TGTGCCAGCAGCCGGAGGACAGGGGCAGCTCAGCCCCAGCATTTT CASSRRTGAAQPQHF
TRBJ2-7 - TRBV7-2 TRBD1 TGTGCCAGCAGCTATAGGACAGGGGCGGACTACGAGCAGTACTTC CASSYRTGADYEQYF
TRBJ1-2 - TRBV25-1 - TGTGCCAGCAGTGATTTTGCGAACTATGGCTACACCTTC CASSDFANYGYTF
TRBJ1-5 - TRBV10-3 TRBD1 TGTGCCATCAGTGAGGGACAGGGAATCAATCAGCCCCAGCATTTT CAISEGQGINQPQHF
TRBJ2-5 - TRBV18 TRBD2 TGTGCCAGCTCATATGGGCGACTAGCGGGGGAAAAAGAGACCCAGTACTTC CASSYGRLAGEKETQYF
TRBJ2-3 - TRBV6-2/TRBV6-3 - TGTGCCAGCAGTCCACCTGGTCGGGATGCGAATACGCAGTATTTT CASSPPGRDANTQYF
TRBJ2-5 - TRBV9 TRBD2 TGTGCCAGCAGCTTTAGCGGGGGGGCCCCGGAGACCCAGTACTTC CASSFSGGAPETQYF
TRBJ2-3 - TRBV27 - TGTGCCAGCAGTTTCAGCGCTAGCACAGATACGCAGTATTTT CASSFSASTDTQYF
TRBJ1-4 - TRBV7-6 - TGTGCCAGCAGAACAATGGACAGCCCTTCTGAAAAACTGTTTTTT CASRTMDSPSEKLFF
TRBJ2-2 - TRBV10-3 TRBD1 TGTGCCATCAGTGTGAAGGACAGGGCGAACACCGGGGAGCTGTTTTTT CAISVKDRANTGELFF
TRBJ1-2 once TRBV6-1 - TGTGCCAGCAGTGAGCCGGGGAGGGGGGCCTATGGCTACACCTTC CASSEPGRGAYGYTF
TRBJ2-7 - TRBV10-1 TRBD2 TGCGCCAGCAGTTCCATAGCGGGACCGGACTACGAGCAGTACTTC CASSSIAGPDYEQYF
TRBJ2-1 - TRBV2 TRBD1 TGTGCCAGCAGTCGACAGGGTTCCAATAAGTATGAGCAGTTCTTC CASSRQGSNKYEQFF
TRBJ1-1 - TRBV6-2/TRBV6-3 - TGTGCCAGCAGTTACCGGGAGAAACCGAACACTGAAGCTTTCTTT CASSYREKPNTEAFF
TRBJ1-4 once TRBV30 TRBD1 TGTGCCTGGAGTAGGACAGGAACGACAACTAATGAAAAACTGTTTTTT CAWSRTGTTTNEKLFF
TRBJ1-1 - TRBV12-3/TRBV12-4 TRBD1 TGTGCCAGCAGAGGACAGGGGATGGAAGCTTTCTTT CASRGQGMEAFF
TRBJ1-4 once TRBV7-8 TRBD1 TGTGCCAGCAGCCTAATATACAGGGGGGCAACTAATGAAAAACTGTTTTTT CASSLIYRGATNEKLFF
TRBJ1-4 - TRBV28 - TGTGCAGTTAGGGGGACGGGGGAAAAACTGTTTTTT CAVRGTGEKLFF
TRBJ2-5 - TRBV5-6 TRBD1 TGTGCCAGCAGCTTGGCCAGGGGGCCCCCCTGGGTCGACCAAGAGACCCAGTACTTC CASSLARGPPWVDQETQYF
TRBJ1-6 once TRBV7-2 TRBD1 TGTGCCAGCAGTCCCACCGGACAGGGTGCGAATTCACCCCTCCACTTT CASSPTGQGANSPLHF
TRBJ2-1 - TRBV7-2 - TGTGCCAGCAGCTTAGCGACGGGAGCCCACAATGAGCAGTTCTTC CASSLATGAHNEQFF
TRBJ2-7 - TRBV21-1 - TGTGCCAGCAGCAAAAAGAACGAGCGGGGGGGCGGTTTGTACGAGCAGTACTTC CASSKKNERGGGLYEQYF
TRBJ1-1 - TRBV4-2 - TGTGCCAGCAGCCAACCCGGACAGTCGTTGACTGAAGCTTTCTTT CASSQPGQSLTEAFF
TRBJ2-7 - TRBV10-1 - TGCGCCAGCAGTTCCGGGACATACGGTTCGTACGAGCAGTACTTC CASSSGTYGSYEQYF
TRBJ2-7 - TRBV2 - TGTGCCAGCAAGAACGACAGGTCCATTCCCTCCTACGAGCAGTACTTC CASKNDRSIPSYEQYF
TRBJ2-7 once TRBV15 - TGTGCCACCAGCAGAGATAGTAGCAACGAGCAGTACTTC CATSRDSSNEQYF
TRBJ2-3 - TRBV29-1 - TGCAGCGTTGAAGCCGGACAGCCCCGGGAAACGCAGTATTTT CSVEAGQPRETQYF
TRBJ2-1 - TRBV3-1/TRBV3-2 - TGTGCCAGCAGCCAAGTTGCGGGGTACAATGAGCAGTTCTTC CASSQVAGYNEQFF
TRBJ2-3 - TRBV7-8 - TGTGCCAGCAGTTTTACTAGTCAAGCAACAGATACGCAGTATTTT CASSFTSQATDTQYF
TRBJ2-7 once TRBV19 TRBD1 TGTGCCAGTAGCGTGACAGGGGATAGCGAGCAGTACTTC CASSVTGDSEQYF
TRBJ2-7 - TRBV18 TRBD2 TGTGCCAGCTCACCACGGGGGGGACCCTACGAGCAGTACTTC CASSPRGGPYEQYF